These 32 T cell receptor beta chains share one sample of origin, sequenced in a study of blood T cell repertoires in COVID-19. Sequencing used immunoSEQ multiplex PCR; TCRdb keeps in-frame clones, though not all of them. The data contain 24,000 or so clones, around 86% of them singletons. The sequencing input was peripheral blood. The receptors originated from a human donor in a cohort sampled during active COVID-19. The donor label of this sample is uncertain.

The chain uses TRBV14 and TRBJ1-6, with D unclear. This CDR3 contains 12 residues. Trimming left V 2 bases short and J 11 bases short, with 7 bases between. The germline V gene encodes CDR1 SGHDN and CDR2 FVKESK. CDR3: CASSQLGAPLHF. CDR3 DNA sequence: TGTGCCAGCAGCCAACTCGGAGCACCCCTCCACTTT.

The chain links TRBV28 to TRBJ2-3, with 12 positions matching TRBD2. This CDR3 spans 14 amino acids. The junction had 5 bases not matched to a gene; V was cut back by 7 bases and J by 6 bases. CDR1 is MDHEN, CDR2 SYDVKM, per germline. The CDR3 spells CASTPSGGADTQYF. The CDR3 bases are TGTGCCAGCACCCCTAGCGGGGGGGCGGATACGCAGTATTTT.

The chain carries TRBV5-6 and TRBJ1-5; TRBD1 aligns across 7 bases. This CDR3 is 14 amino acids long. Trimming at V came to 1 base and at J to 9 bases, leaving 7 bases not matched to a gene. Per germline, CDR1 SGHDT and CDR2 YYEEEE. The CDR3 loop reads CASSLRTGFGPQHF. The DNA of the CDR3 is TGTGCCAGCAGCTTGAGGACAGGCTTTGGGCCCCAGCATTTT.

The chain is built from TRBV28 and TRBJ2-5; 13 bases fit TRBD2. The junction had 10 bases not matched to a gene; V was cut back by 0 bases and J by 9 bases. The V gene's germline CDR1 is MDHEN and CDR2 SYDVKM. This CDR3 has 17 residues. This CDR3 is CASSLWAGTSGVVPQYF. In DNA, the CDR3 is TGTGCCAGCAGTTTATGGGCCGGGACTAGCGGGGTGGTGCCCCAGTACTTC.

Written as DNA, the CDR3 is TGTGCCAGCAGCTTTCTACCGGGGGGGAACACTGAAGCTTTCTTT. It encodes CASSFLPGGNTEAFF. This chain connects TRBV11-2 to TRBJ1-1, with D possibly TRBD1 on 5 matching bases. V was cut by 3 bases and J by 1 base, with 12 bases left in between. CDR1 is SGHAT, CDR2 FQNNGV, per germline. The CDR3 consists of 15 residues.

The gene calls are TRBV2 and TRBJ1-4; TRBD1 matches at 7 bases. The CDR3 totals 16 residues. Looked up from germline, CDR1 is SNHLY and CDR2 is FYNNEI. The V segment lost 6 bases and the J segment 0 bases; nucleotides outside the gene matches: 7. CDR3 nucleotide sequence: TGTGCCAGCAGACCAGACAGGGCTGCAACTAATGAAAAACTGTTTTTT. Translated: CASRPDRAATNEKLFF.

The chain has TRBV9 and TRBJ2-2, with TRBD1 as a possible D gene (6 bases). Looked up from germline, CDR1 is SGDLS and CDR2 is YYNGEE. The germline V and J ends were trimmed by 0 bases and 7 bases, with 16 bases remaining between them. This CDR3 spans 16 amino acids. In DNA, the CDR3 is TGTGCCAGCAGCGTAGGACAGGTCGTTAAGGGCGGGGAGCTGTTTTTT. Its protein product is CASSVGQVVKGGELFF. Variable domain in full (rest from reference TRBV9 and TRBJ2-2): DSGVTQTPKHLITATGQRVTLRCSPRSGDLSVYWYQQSLDQGLQFLIQYYNGEERAKGNILERFSAQQFPDLHSELNLSSLELGDSALYFCASSVGQVVKGGELFFGEGSRLTVL.

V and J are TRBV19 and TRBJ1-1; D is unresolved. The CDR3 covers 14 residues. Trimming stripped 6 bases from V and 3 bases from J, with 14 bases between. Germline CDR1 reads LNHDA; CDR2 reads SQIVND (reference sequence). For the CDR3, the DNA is TGTGCCAGTAGAAACCGGGAGACCGACACTGAAGCTTTCTTT. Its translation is CASRNRETDTEAFF.

In DNA form, the CDR3 reads TGTGCCAGCAGCTTAGGGCTAGCGGGGGGATCAGATACGCAGTATTTT. Its protein is CASSLGLAGGSDTQYF. The chain is built from TRBV7-9 and TRBJ2-3; 11 bases line up with TRBD2. Losses at the gene ends were 1 base for V and 4 bases for J; bases not matched to a gene: 4. Per the germline V gene, CDR1 is SEHNR and CDR2 is FQNEAQ (reference sequence). The CDR3 contains 16 residues.

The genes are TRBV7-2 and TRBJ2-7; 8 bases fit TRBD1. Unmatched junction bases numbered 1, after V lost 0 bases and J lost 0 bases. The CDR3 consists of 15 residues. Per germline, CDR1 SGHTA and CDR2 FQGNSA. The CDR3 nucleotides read TGTGCCAGCAGCTTAGCCGGACAGGGCTCCTACGAGCAGTACTTC. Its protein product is CASSLAGQGSYEQYF.

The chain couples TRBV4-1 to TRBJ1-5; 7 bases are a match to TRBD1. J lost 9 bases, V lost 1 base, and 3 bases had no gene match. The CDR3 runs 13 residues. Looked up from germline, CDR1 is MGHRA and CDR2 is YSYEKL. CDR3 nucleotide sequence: TGCGCCAGCAGCCAAGCCCGGGACAGGCCCCAGCATTTT. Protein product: CASSQARDRPQHF.

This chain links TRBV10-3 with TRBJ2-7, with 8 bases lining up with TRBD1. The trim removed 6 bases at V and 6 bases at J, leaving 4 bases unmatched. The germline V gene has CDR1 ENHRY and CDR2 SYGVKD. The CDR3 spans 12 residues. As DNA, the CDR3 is TGTGCCATCAGGGCAGGGGGCAGCGAGCAGTACTTC. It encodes CAIRAGGSEQYF.

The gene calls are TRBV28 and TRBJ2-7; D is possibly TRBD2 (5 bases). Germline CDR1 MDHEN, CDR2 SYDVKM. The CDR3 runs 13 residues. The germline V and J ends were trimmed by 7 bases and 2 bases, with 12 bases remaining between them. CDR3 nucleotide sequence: TGTGCCAGCACCTCGGGGAACACCTACGAGCAGTACTTC. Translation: CASTSGNTYEQYF.

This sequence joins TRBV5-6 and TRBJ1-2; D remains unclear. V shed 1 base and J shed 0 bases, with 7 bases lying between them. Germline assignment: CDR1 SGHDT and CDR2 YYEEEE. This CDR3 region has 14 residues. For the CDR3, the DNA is TGTGCCAGCAGCTTGTCACAATCTAACTATGGCTACACCTTC. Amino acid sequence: CASSLSQSNYGYTF.

CDR3 sequence reads: CASSTPGGGTVMNTEAFF. The CDR3 nucleotides are TGTGCCAGCAGCACACCCGGTGGTGGGACAGTGATGAACACTGAAGCTTTCTTT. The chain employs TRBV3-1 (or the pseudogene TRBV3-2) and TRBJ1-1; TRBD1 matches 7 bases. The CDR3 spans 18 residues. The V segment lost 5 bases and the J segment 0 bases; nucleotides outside the gene matches: 15. CDR1 is LGHDT and CDR2 is YNNKEL in the germline V gene (reference sequence).

CDR3 coding DNA: TGTGCCAGCAGCTTGGGGGCAGGGAGGGTGGTCACAGATACGCAGTATTTT. This gives the protein CASSLGAGRVVTDTQYF. V gene TRBV5-6 combines with J gene TRBJ2-3, with 7 nucleotides matching TRBD2. Germline V CDR1 and CDR2: SGHDT, YYEEEE. The CDR3 is 17 residues long. The V and J ends lost 0 bases and 2 bases, in that order; junction bases with no gene match: 9. The whole variable domain, remainder taken from reference TRBV5-6 and TRBJ2-3, is DAGVTQSPTHLIKTRGQQVTLRCSPKSGHDTVSWYQQALGQGPQFIFQYYEEEERQRGNFPDRFSGHQFPNYSSELNVNALLLGDSALYLCASSLGAGRVVTDTQYFGPGTRLTVL.

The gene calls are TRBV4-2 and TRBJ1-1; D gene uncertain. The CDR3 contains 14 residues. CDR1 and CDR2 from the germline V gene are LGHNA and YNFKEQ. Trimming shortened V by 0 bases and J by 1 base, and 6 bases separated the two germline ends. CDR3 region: CASSQDTANTEAFF. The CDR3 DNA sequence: TGTGCCAGCAGCCAAGATACAGCGAACACTGAAGCTTTCTTT.

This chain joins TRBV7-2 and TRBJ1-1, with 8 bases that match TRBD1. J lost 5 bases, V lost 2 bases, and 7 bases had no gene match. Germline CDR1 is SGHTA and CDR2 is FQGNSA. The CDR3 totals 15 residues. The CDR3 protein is CASSLPAGGRTEAFF. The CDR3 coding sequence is TGTGCCAGCAGCTTACCCGCAGGGGGCCGGACTGAAGCTTTCTTT.

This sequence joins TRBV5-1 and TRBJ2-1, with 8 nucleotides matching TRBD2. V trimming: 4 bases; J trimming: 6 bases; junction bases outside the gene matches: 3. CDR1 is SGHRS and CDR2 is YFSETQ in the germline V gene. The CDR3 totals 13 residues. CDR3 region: CASSAGGINEQFF. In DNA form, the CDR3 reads TGCGCCAGCAGCGCGGGAGGCATCAATGAGCAGTTCTTC.

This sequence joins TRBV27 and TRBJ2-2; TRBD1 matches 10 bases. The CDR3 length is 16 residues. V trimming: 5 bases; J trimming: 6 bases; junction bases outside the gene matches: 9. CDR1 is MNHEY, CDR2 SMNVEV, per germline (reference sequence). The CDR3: CASSNERDRGSGELFF. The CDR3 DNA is TGTGCCAGCAGTAACGAGAGGGACAGGGGTTCCGGGGAGCTGTTTTTT.

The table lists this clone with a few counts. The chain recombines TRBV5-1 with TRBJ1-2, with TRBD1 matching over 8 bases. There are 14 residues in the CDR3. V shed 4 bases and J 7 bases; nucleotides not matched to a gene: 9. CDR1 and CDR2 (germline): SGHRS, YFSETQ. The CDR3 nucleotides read TGCGCCAGCAGCACGGGCCAGGGGGCGGCTGGCTACACCTTC. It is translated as CASSTGQGAAGYTF.

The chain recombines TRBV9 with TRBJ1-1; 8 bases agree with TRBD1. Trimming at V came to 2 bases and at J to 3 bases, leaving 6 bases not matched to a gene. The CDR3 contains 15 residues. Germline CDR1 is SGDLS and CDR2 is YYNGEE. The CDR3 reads CASSVTGQEYTEAFF. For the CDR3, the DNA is TGTGCCAGCAGCGTCACGGGACAGGAGTACACTGAAGCTTTCTTT.

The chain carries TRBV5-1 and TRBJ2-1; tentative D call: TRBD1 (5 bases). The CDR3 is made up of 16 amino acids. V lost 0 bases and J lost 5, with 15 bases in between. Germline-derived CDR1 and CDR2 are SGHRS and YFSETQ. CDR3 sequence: CASSLVPGGAHNEQFF. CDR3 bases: TGCGCCAGCAGCTTGGTTCCGGGTGGGGCCCACAATGAGCAGTTCTTC.

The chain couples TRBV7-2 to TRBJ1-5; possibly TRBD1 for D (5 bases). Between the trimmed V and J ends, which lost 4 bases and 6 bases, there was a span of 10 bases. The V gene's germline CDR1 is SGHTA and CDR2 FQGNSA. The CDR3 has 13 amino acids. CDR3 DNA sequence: TGTGCCAGCAGCTGGGGGGGGTCTCAGCCCCAGCATTTT. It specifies CASSWGGSQPQHF.

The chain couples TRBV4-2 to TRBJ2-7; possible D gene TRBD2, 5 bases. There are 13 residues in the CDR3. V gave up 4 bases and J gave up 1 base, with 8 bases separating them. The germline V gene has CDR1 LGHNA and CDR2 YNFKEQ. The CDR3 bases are TGTGCCAGCAGCCCGGGGTTATCCTACGAGCAGTACTTC. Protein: CASSPGLSYEQYF.

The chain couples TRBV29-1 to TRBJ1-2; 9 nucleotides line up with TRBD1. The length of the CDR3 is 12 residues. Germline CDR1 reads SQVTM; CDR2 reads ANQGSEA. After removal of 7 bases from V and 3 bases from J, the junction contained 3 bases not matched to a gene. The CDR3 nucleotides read TGCAGCGCTACAGGGGGCGACTATGGCTACACCTTC. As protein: CSATGGDYGYTF.

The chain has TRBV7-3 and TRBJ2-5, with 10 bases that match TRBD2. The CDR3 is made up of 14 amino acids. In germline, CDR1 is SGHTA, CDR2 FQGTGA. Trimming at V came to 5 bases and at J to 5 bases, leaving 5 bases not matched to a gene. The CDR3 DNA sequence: TGTGCCAGCAGCCCTAGCGGGGGCGGTGAGACCCAGTACTTC. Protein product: CASSPSGGGETQYF.

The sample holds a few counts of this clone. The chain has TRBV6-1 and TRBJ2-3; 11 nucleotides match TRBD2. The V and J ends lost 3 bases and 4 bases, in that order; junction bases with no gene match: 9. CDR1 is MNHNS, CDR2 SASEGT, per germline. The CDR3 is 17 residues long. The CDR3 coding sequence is TGTGCCAGCAGTGATCGGGTAGCGGGGGGGCCCTCAGATACGCAGTATTTT. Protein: CASSDRVAGGPSDTQYF.

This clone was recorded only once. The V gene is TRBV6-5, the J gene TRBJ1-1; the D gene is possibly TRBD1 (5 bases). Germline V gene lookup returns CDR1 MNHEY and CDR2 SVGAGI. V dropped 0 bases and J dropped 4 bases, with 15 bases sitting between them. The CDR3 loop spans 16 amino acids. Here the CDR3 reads CASSYSIGSGPTEAFF. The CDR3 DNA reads TGTGCCAGCAGTTACTCGATAGGATCAGGGCCCACTGAAGCTTTCTTT.

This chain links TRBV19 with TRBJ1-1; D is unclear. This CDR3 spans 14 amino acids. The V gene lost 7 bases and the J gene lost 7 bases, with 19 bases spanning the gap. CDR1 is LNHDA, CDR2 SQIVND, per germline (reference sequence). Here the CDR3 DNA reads TGTGCCAGTACCCCCTCCCCATTAGCCCGTGAAGCTTTCTTT. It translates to CASTPSPLAREAFF.

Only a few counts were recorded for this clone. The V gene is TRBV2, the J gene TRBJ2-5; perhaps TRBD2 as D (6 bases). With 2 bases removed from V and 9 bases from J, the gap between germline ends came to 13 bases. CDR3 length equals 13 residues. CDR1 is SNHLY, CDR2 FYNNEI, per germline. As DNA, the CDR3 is TGTGCCAGCAGTGAAAGTTTTGGGGGGTCCCAGTACTTC. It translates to CASSESFGGSQYF.

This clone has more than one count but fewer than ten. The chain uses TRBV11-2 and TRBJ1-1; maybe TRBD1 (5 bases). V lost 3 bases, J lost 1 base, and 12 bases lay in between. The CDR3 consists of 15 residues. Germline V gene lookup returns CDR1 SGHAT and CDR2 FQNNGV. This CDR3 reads CASSFLGHQNTEAFF. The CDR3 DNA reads TGTGCCAGCAGCTTTCTAGGACACCAGAACACTGAAGCTTTCTTT.